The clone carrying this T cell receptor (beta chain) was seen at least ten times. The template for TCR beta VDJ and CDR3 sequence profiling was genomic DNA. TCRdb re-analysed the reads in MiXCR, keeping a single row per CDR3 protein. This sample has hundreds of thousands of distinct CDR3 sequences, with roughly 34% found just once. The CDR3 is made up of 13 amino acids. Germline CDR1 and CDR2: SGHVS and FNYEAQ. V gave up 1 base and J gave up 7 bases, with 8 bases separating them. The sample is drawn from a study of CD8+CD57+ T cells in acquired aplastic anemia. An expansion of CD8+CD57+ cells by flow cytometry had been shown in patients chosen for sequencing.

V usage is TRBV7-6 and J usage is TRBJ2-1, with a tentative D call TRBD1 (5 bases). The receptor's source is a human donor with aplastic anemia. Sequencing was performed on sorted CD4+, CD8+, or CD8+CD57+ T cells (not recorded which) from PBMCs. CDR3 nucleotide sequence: TGTGCCAGCAGCTTAGGGCAGGGAAATGAGCAGTTCTTC. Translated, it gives CASSLGQGNEQFF.